This paragraph reports one TCR beta chain. The entry originates in a study of blood T cell repertoires in COVID-19. Generated by immunoSEQ multiplex PCR, the TCRdb table keeps only in-frame clones and is missing some. The sample records about 280,000 clones, 86% being singletons. Germline V CDR1 and CDR2: SGHNT, YYREEE (reference sequence). This CDR3 spans 17 amino acids. Trimming at V came to 1 base and at J to 0 bases, leaving 2 bases not matched to a gene. V usage is TRBV5-4 and J usage is TRBJ2-1; 12 bases are shared with TRBD2. The specimen sequenced was peripheral blood. The receptor comes from a woman aged 25 to 39 with active or convalescent COVID-19. The DNA of the CDR3 is TGTGCCAGCAGCTTGACTAGCGGGGGGCTCTCCTACAATGAGCAGTTCTTC. This gives the protein CASSLTSGGLSYNEQFF.